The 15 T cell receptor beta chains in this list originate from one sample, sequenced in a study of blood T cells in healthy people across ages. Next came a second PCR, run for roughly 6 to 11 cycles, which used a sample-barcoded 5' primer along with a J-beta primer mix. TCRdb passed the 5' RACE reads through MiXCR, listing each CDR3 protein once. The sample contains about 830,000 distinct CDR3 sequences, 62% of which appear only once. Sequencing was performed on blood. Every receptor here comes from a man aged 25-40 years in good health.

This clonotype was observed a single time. The CDR3 loop reads CASSPGGSGELFF. The CDR3 DNA follows: TGTGCCAGCAGCCCAGGAGGGTCCGGGGAGCTGTTTTTT. This chain uses TRBV7-9 with TRBJ2-2; weak D call: TRBD2 (6 bases). This CDR3 is 13 amino acids long. V was trimmed by 5 bases and J by 6 bases, leaving 10 bases between them. The V gene's germline CDR1 is SEHNR and CDR2 FQNEAQ (reference sequence). Combining the CDR3 with reference TRBV7-9 and TRBJ2-2 gives the whole variable domain DTGVSQNPRHKITKRGQNVTFRCDPISEHNRLYWYRQTLGQGPEFLTYFQNEAQLEKSRLLSDRFSAERPKGSFSTLEIQRTEQGDSAMYLCASSPGGSGELFFGEGSRLTVL.

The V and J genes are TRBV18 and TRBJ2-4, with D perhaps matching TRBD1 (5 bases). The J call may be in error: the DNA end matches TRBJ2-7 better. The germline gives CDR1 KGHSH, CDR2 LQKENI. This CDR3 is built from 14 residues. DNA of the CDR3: TGTGCCAGCTCACCACCCGGTAGCACAGGCGAGCAGTACTTC. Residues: CASSPPGSTGEQYF.

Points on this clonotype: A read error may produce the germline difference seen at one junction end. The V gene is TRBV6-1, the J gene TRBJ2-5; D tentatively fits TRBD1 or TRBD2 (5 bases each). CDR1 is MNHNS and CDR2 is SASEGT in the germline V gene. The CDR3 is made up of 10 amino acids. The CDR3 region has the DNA TGTGCCAGCATCGGGGCAGGAGAGTTCTTC. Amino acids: CASIGAGEFF.

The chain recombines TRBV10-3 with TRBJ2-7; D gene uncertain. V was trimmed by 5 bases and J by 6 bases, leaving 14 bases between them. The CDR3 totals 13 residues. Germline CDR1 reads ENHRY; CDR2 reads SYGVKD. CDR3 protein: CAISPADRAEQYF. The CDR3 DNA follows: TGTGCCATCAGTCCGGCGGACCGCGCCGAGCAGTACTTC.

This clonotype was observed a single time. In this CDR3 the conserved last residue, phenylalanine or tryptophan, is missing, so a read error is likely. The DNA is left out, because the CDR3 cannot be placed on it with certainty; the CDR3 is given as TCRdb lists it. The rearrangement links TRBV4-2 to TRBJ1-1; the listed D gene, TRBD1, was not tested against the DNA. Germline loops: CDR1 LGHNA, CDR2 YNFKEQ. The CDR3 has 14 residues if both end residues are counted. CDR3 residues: CASSQDLRGRRPFV.

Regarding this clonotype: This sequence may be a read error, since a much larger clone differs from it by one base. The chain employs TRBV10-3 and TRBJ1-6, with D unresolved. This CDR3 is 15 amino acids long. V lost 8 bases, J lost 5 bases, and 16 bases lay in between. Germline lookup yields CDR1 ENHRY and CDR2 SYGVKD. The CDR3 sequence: CAIGSAQQNNSPLHF. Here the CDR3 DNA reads TGTGCCATCGGGTCGGCACAGCAGAATAATTCACCCCTCCACTTT.

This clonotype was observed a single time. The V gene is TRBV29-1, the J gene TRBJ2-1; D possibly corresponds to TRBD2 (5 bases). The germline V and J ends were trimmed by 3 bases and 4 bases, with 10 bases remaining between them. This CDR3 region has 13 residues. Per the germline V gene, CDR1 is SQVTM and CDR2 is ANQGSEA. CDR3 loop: CSVDRTFYNEQFF. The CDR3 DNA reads TGCAGCGTTGATAGGACTTTTTACAATGAGCAGTTCTTC.

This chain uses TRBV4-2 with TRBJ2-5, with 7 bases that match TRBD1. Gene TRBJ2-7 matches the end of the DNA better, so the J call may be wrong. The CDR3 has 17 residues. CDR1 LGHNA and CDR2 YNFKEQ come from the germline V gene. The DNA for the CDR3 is TGTGCCAGCAGCCAGCAACCCGACAGGGAAAAAGGAGTCGAGCAGTACTTC. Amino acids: CASSQQPDREKGVEQYF.

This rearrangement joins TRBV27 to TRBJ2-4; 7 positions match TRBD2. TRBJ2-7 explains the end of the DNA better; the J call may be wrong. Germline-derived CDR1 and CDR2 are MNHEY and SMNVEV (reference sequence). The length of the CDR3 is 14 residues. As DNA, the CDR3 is TGTGCCAGCAGGTTGGCTAGCGGCTCCTACGAGCAGTACTTC. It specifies CASRLASGSYEQYF.

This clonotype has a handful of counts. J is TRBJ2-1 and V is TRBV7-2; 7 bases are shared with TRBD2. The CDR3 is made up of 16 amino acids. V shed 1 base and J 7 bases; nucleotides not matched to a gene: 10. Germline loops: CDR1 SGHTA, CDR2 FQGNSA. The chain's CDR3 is CASSLEGLVGLNEQFF. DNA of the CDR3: TGTGCCAGCAGCTTAGAAGGACTAGTGGGTCTGAATGAGCAGTTCTTC.

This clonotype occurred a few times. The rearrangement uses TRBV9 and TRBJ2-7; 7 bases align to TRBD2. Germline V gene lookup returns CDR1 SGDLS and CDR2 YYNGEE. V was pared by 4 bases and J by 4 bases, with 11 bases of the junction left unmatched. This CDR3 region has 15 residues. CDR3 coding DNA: TGTGCCAGCAGCTCACACTGGGGGGGTACATACGAGCAGTACTTC. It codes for CASSSHWGGTYEQYF.

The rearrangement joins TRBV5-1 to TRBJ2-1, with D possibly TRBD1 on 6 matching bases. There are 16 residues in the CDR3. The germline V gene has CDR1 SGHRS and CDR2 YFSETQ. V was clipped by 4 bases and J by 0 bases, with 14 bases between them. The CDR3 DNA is TGCGCCAGCAGCCGGACAGTCAGGGACTCCTACAATGAGCAGTTCTTC. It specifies CASSRTVRDSYNEQFF.

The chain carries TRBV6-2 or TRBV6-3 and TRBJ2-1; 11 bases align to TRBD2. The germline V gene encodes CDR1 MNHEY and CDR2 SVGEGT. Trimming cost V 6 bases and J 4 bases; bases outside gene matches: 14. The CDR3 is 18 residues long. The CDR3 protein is CASRRGLAAHLPYNEQFF. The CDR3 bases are TGTGCCAGCAGGCGGGGACTAGCGGCCCACCTACCGTACAATGAGCAGTTCTTC.

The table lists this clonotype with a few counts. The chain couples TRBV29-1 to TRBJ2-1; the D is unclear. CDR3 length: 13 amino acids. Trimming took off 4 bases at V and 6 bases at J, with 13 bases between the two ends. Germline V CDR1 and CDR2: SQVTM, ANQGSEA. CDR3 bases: TGCAGCGTTGGATCGAAATGGGGCAATGAGCAGTTCTTC. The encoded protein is CSVGSKWGNEQFF.

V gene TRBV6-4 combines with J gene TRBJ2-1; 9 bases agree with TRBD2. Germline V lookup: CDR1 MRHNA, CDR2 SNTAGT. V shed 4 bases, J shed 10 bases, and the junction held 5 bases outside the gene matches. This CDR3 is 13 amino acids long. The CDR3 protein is CASSVERGDEQFF. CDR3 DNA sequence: TGTGCCAGCAGTGTAGAGCGGGGGGACGAGCAGTTCTTC.